The 6 T cell receptor beta chains reported below all come from one sample, sequenced in a study. Treg sorting used a CD4+CD25+CD127-/low gate. MiXCR, applied by TCRdb to the 5' RACE reads, yields one record per CDR3 protein. The sample consists of around 10,000 distinct CDR3 sequences, over 15% of them appearing once. The sequenced sample consisted of Tregs sorted from a lymph node. The receptors shown here come from a female donor with breast cancer.

This clonotype has ten or more counts. The chain couples TRBV7-2 to TRBJ2-7; D gene unclear. The germline V and J ends were trimmed by 2 bases and 7 bases, with 21 bases remaining between them. CDR3 length: 16 residues. Germline CDR1 and CDR2: SGHTA and FQGNSA. CDR3: CASSLLFPAHGPEQYF. Written as DNA, the CDR3 is TGTGCCAGCAGCTTATTATTTCCAGCCCACGGACCGGAGCAGTACTTC.

This clonotype is judged medium-sized. This CDR3 is CSARVLTSGADTQYF. The DNA of the CDR3 is TGCAGTGCTAGAGTTCTGACTAGCGGGGCAGATACGCAGTATTTT. This sequence joins TRBV20-1 and TRBJ2-3; 11 positions match TRBD2. The CDR3 extends over 15 amino acids. Germline lookup yields CDR1 DFQATT and CDR2 SNEGSKA (reference sequence). V trimming: 1 base; J trimming: 4 bases; junction bases outside the gene matches: 4.

The table lists this clonotype with a few counts. The rearrangement uses TRBV20-1 and TRBJ2-5, with 8 bases aligning to TRBD1. CDR1 and CDR2 (germline): DFQATT, SNEGSKA (reference sequence). The CDR3 has 12 amino acids. CDR3 coding DNA: TGCACCGTAGGACAGGGACGGGAGACCCAGTACTTC. This encodes CTVGQGRETQYF.

For this clonotype: Since a much larger clone is just one base distant, this may be a read error. The rearrangement uses TRBV6-2 or TRBV6-3 and TRBJ2-1; tentative D call: TRBD2 (6 bases). The germline gives CDR1 MNHEY, CDR2 SVGEGT. The CDR3 is made up of 16 amino acids. CDR3 nucleotides: TGTGCCAGCAGTTACACCCCTGGAGGGGTCTACAGTGAGCAGTTCTTC. Its protein product is CASSYTPGGVYSEQFF.

About this clonotype: Since a much larger clone is just one base distant, this may be a read error. The CDR3 does not close with the conserved phenylalanine or tryptophan, likely indicating a read error. The gene calls are TRBV5-6 and TRBJ2-5; no firm D call. This CDR3 contains 13 residues. The germline gives CDR1 SGHDT, CDR2 YYEEEE. Trimming took 4 bases from V and 0 from J, leaving 7 bases between them. CDR3 sequence (DNA): TGTGCCAGCAGCGGGCCAAACCAAGAGACCCAGTACCTC. Encoded protein: CASSGPNQETQYL.

This clonotype was detected many times. The chain couples TRBV27 to TRBJ2-7; D is undetermined. The germline CDR1 and CDR2 sequences are MNHEY and SMNVEV (reference sequence). The CDR3 length is 10 residues. Trimming took 9 bases from V and 7 from J, leaving 10 bases between them. The CDR3 reads CARALGEQYF. CDR3 nucleotides: TGTGCCAGGGCTTTGGGGGAGCAGTACTTC.